The clone carrying this T cell receptor beta chain was picked up a small number of times. Assay: immunoSEQ multiplex PCR; the TCRdb copy retains only in-frame clones and omits some. The table lists about 280,000 clones, 85% to 90% of them singletons, with around 2% in the top ten. The sample is drawn from a study of blood T cell repertoires in COVID-19. V dropped 4 bases and J dropped 3 bases, with 7 bases sitting between them. Per the germline V gene, CDR1 is SGHNT and CDR2 is YYREEE (reference sequence). This CDR3 has 12 amino acids. V usage is TRBV5-4 and J usage is TRBJ1-2, with a weak D call TRBD1 (5 bases). The source of this sequence is a woman aged 55-70 years in a cohort exposed to, infected with or recovered from COVID-19 (not recorded which). Sample: PBMCs or T cells enriched from blood (not recorded which). In nucleotides, the CDR3 is TGTGCCAGCAGCACAGGCTACTATGGCTACACCTTC. Translating gives CASSTGYYGYTF.